The sequence of this T cell receptor (beta chain) was determined in a study of cytomegalovirus exposure and HLA in healthy donors. Study details: Approximately 85 million unique TCRs from HLA-typed donors were held in an early data release. Points from the study as a whole: For presence/absence analyses, sequencing depth was assumed to be roughly uniform across donors. Earlier findings revealed that most TCR beta V segments proved productive either about 90% or about 30% of the time.

Germline assignment: CDR1 SGHRS and CDR2 YFSETQ. Deletions cut 5 bases from V and 0 bases from J, with 12 bases between. CDR3 length: 15 amino acids. This clone was detected a few times. The antigen is unknown. The primer mix had 60 Vbeta and 13 Jbeta primers. Some clones are missing from TCRdb's copy, which holds only in-frame ones; the method was immunoSEQ multiplex PCR. The sample has about 90,000 clones, roughly 84% seen once. The clonotype originates from a man aged 18 to 29 in good health and CMV-seronegative. The sequencing input was PBMCs. The chain joins TRBV5-1 to TRBJ1-3, with no clear D. CDR3 bases: TGCGCCAGCAGAAAACCGCTAATCTCTGGAAACACCATATATTTT. Protein sequence: CASRKPLISGNTIYF.